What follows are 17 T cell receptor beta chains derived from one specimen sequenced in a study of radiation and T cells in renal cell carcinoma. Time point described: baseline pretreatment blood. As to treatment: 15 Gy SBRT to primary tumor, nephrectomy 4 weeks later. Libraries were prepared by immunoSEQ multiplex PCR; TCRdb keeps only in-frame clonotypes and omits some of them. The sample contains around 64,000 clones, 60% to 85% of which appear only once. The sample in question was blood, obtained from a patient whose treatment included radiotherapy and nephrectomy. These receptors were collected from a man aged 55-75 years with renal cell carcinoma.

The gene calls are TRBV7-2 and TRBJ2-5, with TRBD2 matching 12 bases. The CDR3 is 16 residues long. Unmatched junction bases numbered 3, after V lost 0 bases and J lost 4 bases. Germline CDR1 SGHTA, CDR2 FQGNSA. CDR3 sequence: CASSLAPLAGGETQYF. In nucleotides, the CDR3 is TGTGCCAGCAGCTTAGCCCCACTAGCGGGAGGAGAGACCCAGTACTTC. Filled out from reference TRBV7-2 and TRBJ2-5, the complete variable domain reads GAGVSQSPSNKVTEKGKDVELRCDPISGHTALYWYRQSLGQGLEFLIYFQGNSAPDKSGLPSDRFSAERTGGSVSTLTIQRTQQEDSAVYLCASSLAPLAGGETQYFGPGTRLLVL.

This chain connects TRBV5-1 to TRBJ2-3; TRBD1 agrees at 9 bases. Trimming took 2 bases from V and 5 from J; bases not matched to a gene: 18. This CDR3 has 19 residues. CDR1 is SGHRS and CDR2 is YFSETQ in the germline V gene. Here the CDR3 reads CASSLFIGTGTISLDTQYF. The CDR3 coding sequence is TGCGCCAGCAGCTTATTTATTGGGACAGGGACGATAAGCCTAGATACGCAGTATTTT.

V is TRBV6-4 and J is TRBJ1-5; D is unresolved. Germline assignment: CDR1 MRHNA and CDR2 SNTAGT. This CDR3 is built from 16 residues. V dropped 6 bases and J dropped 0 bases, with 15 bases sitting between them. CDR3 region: CASSPGPLHSNQPQHF. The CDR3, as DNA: TGTGCCAGCAGCCCCGGGCCTTTACATAGCAATCAGCCCCAGCATTTT.

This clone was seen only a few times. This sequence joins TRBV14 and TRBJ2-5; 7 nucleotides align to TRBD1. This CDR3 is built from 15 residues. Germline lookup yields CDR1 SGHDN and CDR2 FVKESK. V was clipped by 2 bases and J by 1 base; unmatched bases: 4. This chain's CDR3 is CASSQIRTGQETQYF. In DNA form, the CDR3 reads TGTGCCAGCAGCCAAATTCGGACAGGCCAAGAGACCCAGTACTTC.

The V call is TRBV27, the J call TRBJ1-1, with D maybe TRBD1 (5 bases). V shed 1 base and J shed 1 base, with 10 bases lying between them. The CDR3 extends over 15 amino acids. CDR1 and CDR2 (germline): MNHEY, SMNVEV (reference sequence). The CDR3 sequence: CASSLLPGPNTEAFF. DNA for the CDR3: TGTGCCAGCAGTTTATTGCCGGGGCCGAACACTGAAGCTTTCTTT.

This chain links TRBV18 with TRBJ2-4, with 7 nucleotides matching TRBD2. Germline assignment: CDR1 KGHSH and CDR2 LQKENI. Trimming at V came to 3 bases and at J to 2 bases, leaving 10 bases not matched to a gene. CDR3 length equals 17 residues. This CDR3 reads CASSPEGGDPTKNIQYF. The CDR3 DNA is TGTGCCAGCTCACCCGAGGGAGGGGACCCAACCAAAAACATTCAGTACTTC. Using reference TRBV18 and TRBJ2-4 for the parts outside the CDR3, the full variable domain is NAGVMQNPRHLVRRRGQEARLRCSPMKGHSHVYWYRQLPEEGLKFMVYLQKENIIDESGMPKERFSAEFPKEGPSILRIQQVVRGDSAAYFCASSPEGGDPTKNIQYFGAGTRLSVL.

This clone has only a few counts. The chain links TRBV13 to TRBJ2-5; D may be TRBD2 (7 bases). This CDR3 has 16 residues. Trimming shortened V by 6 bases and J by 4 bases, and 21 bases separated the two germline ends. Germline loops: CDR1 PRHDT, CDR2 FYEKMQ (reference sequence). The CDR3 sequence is CASRMAAGASAETQYF. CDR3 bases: TGTGCCAGCAGGATGGCGGCGGGGGCTTCGGCAGAGACCCAGTACTTC.

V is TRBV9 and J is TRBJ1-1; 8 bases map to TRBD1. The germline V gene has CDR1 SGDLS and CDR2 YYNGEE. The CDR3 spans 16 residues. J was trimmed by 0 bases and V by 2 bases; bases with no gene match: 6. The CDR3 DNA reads TGTGCCAGCAGCGTCACAGGGGGAGGGATGAACACTGAAGCTTTCTTT. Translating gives CASSVTGGGMNTEAFF.

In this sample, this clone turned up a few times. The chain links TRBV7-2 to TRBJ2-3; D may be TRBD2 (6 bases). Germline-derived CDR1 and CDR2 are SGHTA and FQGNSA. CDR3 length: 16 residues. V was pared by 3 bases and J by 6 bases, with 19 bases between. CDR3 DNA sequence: TGTGCCAGCAGCTTTGGTGCCCGCGGGACCGTGGATACGCAGTATTTT. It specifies CASSFGARGTVDTQYF.

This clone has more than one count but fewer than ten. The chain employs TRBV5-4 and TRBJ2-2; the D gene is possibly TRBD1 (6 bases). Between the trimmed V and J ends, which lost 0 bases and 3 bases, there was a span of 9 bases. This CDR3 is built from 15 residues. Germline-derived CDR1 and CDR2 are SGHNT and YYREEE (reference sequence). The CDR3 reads CASSLAGQYTGELFF. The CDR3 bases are TGTGCCAGCAGCTTGGCCGGACAGTACACCGGGGAGCTGTTTTTT.

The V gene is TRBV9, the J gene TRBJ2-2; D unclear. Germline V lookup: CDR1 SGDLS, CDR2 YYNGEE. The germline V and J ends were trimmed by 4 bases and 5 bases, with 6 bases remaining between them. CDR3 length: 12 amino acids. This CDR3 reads CASSMGTGELFF. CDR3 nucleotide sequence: TGTGCCAGCAGCATGGGGACCGGGGAGCTGTTTTTT.

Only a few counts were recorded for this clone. The CDR3 sequence: CASSEVTSGVIFRGDTQYF. CDR3 sequence (DNA): TGTGCCAGCAGTGAAGTGACTAGCGGGGTTATCTTCAGGGGGGATACGCAGTATTTT. The V and J genes are TRBV2 and TRBJ2-3, with TRBD2 identical over 11 bases. The CDR3 covers 19 residues. The ends lost 1 base at V and 6 bases at J; junction bases unmatched: 15. Germline lookup yields CDR1 SNHLY and CDR2 FYNNEI. Full variable domain (rest looked up from reference TRBV2 and TRBJ2-3): EPEVTQTPSHQVTQMGQEVILRCVPISNHLYFYWYRQILGQKVEFLVSFYNNEISEKSEIFDDQFSVERPDGSNFTLKIRSTKLEDSAMYFCASSEVTSGVIFRGDTQYFGPGTRLTVL.

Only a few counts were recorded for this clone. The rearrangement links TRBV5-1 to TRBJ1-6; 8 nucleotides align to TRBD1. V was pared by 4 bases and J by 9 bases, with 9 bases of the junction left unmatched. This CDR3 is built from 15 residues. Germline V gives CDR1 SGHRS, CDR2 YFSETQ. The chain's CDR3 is CASSPRTGTGSPLHF. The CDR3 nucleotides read TGCGCCAGCAGCCCTAGGACAGGGACGGGTTCACCCCTCCACTTT.

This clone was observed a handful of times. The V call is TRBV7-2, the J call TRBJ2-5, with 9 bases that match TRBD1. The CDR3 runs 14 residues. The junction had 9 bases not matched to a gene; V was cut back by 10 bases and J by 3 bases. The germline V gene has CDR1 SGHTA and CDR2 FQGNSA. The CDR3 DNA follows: TGTGCCACCGCGGGACAGGGAGGCAAAGAGACCCAGTACTTC. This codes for CATAGQGGKETQYF.

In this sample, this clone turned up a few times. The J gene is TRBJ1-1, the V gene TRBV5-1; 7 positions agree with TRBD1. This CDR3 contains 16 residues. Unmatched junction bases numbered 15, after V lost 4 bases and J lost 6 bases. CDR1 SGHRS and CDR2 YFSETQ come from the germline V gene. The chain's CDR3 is CASSLTGTDNGAEAFF. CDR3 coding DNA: TGCGCCAGCAGCCTAACCGGGACAGATAATGGAGCTGAAGCTTTCTTT.

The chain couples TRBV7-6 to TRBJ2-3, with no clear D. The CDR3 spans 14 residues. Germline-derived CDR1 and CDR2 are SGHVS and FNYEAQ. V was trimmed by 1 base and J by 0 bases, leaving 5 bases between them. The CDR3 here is CASSLVVSTDTQYF. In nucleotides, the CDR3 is TGTGCCAGCAGCTTAGTGGTCAGCACAGATACGCAGTATTTT.

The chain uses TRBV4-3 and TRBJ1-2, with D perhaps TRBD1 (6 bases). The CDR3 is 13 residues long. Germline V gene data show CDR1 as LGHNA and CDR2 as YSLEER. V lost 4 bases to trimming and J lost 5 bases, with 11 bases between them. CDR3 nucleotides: TGCGCCAGCAGCCCTATACAGGGTTATGGCTACACCTTC. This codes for CASSPIQGYGYTF.